This record covers a single T cell receptor beta chain. Its specificity is not known. This sample stems from a study of shared clonotypes between healthy human individuals. General study findings and limits: Rarefaction curves obtained for sorted subsets showed sequencing incomplete despite large depth. Larger estimated richness was generally seen in naive subsets than in memory subsets. All-four-donor shared clonotypes had higher generation probabilities than non-shared clonotypes did.

The germline V gene encodes CDR1 SGDLS and CDR2 YYNGEE. Trimming cost V 4 bases and J 5 bases, with 13 bases left between them. The CDR3 is 14 residues long. Under the authors' procedure: Filtering was not the same, since immunoSEQ gave junction-only sequences without quality scores. Assay: immunoSEQ multiplex PCR; the TCRdb copy retains only in-frame clones and omits some. V and J calls and clone size follow that table, whereas D and trimming were derived from the DNA. Seen here are 2 million to 2.5 million clones, nearly 97% observed once, and the top ten hold around 0.13%. This clonotype originated in a man in his late teens or twenties in good health. The chain joins TRBV9 to TRBJ2-1, with D uncertain. What was sequenced was naive CD4+ T cells sorted from blood. Subset defined: CD45RA+ positively selected. CDR3 in DNA: TGTGCCAGCAGCCTCGCCGGGCCAAACAATGAGCAGTTCTTC. It is translated as CASSLAGPNNEQFF.